Presented here are 32 T cell receptor beta chains from one specimen sequenced in a study of cytomegalovirus exposure and HLA in healthy donors. PCR amplification relied on 60 Vbeta primers (plus 13 Jbeta primers). The assay was immunoSEQ multiplex PCR, and TCRdb's table has in-frame clones only and misses some. The data contain more than 85,000 clones, about three quarters of them singletons. Sequences were obtained from PBMCs. The source of these receptors is a woman between 55 and 75 years old in good health and CMV-seropositive.

The chain uses TRBV28 and TRBJ1-5, with 8 bases that match TRBD1. The CDR3 contains 19 residues. Germline CDR1 is MDHEN and CDR2 is SYDVKM. V lost 6 bases to trimming and J lost 4 bases; unmatched junction nucleotides: 20. The CDR3 DNA reads as TGTGCCAGCAGCAACGCCAGGGGGCGCCGGAGGGACGTTAATCAGCCCCAGCATTTT. It specifies CASSNARGRRRDVNQPQHF.

V usage is TRBV18 and J usage is TRBJ2-5; the match to TRBD1 covers 8 bases. CDR3 length: 15 amino acids. The junction had 10 bases not matched to a gene; V was cut back by 6 bases and J by 4 bases. Germline V gene lookup returns CDR1 KGHSH and CDR2 LQKENI. For the CDR3, the DNA is TGTGCCAGCTCGCTCGCCAGGGGGCATAGAGAGACCCAGTACTTC. Translating gives CASSLARGHRETQYF.

The V call is TRBV5-6, the J call TRBJ2-1; D might be TRBD2 (5 bases). V lost 4 bases to trimming and J lost 7 bases, with 18 bases between them. The CDR3 is made up of 15 amino acids. Germline V gives CDR1 SGHDT, CDR2 YYEEEE. CDR3 sequence: CASSNEDWDGNEQFF. The CDR3 DNA reads TGTGCCAGCAGCAATGAGGACTGGGATGGAAATGAGCAGTTCTTC.

The rearrangement links TRBV5-1 to TRBJ2-7, with 10 bases aligning to TRBD1. CDR1 and CDR2 (germline): SGHRS, YFSETQ. The V gene end was trimmed by 4 bases and the J gene end by 6 bases; junction bases not matched to a gene: 4. The CDR3 sequence is 13 residues long. The CDR3: CASSPGTGVEQYF. CDR3 nucleotide sequence: TGCGCCAGCAGCCCGGGGACAGGGGTCGAGCAGTACTTC.

About this clone: Germline is not matched at one junction end, which may reflect a read error. The chain is built from TRBV7-9 and TRBJ2-7; possible D gene TRBD2, 6 bases. This CDR3 is built from 12 residues. The V gene's germline CDR1 is SEHNR and CDR2 FQNEAQ (reference sequence). The CDR3 protein is CSSSAGRGEQYF. For the CDR3, the DNA is TGTTCCAGCAGTGCGGGACGTGGCGAGCAGTACTTC. The variable domain in full, completed from reference TRBV7-9 and TRBJ2-7, reads DTGVSQNPRHKITKRGQNVTFRCDPISEHNRLYWYRQTLGQGPEFLTYFQNEAQLEKSRLLSDRFSAERPKGSFSTLEIQRTEQGDSAMYLCSSSAGRGEQYFGPGTRLTVT.

This clone showed up just once. CDR3 protein: CASRSDRGHTTLREQYF. The CDR3 DNA is TGTGCCAGCAGATCCGACAGGGGGCATACCACTCTACGAGAGCAGTACTTC. The rearrangement joins TRBV28 to TRBJ2-7; 10 bases agree with TRBD1. With 6 bases clipped from V and 7 bases from J, the junction kept 18 bases outside the gene matches. Per germline, CDR1 MDHEN and CDR2 SYDVKM. The CDR3 runs to 17 residues.

This chain joins TRBV15 and TRBJ2-7; 7 bases map to TRBD2. Losses at the gene ends were 4 bases for V and 3 bases for J; bases not matched to a gene: 15. The germline V gene encodes CDR1 LNHNV and CDR2 YYDKDF (reference sequence). The CDR3 has 17 residues. The CDR3: CATSKGGQTQIHYEQYF. As DNA, the CDR3 is TGTGCCACCAGCAAGGGAGGGCAAACGCAAATTCACTACGAGCAGTACTTC.

This chain connects TRBV9 to TRBJ1-5; no clear D gene. Per germline, CDR1 SGDLS and CDR2 YYNGEE. The CDR3 is 15 amino acids. The V end lost 1 base, the J end lost 5 bases, and 13 bases lay between the germline ends. The CDR3 loop reads CASSVSSSGDQPQHF. The CDR3 DNA is TGTGCCAGCAGCGTATCTTCCTCGGGAGATCAGCCCCAGCATTTT.

The gene calls are TRBV5-1 and TRBJ1-3, with 7 bases fitting TRBD1. Per germline, CDR1 SGHRS and CDR2 YFSETQ. V trimming: 4 bases; J trimming: 3 bases; junction bases outside the gene matches: 4. This CDR3 comprises 14 residues. This chain's CDR3 is CASSKQGVGNTIYF. The DNA of the CDR3 is TGCGCCAGCAGCAAGCAGGGGGTTGGAAACACCATATATTTT.

The DNA of the CDR3 is TGTGCCAGCAGCTTAGGTAGCGGGAAGTCGTACGAGCAGTACTTC. Protein: CASSLGSGKSYEQYF. The chain combines TRBV7-6 with TRBJ2-7; 8 bases fit TRBD2. After removal of 1 base from V and 4 bases from J, the junction contained 6 bases not matched to a gene. CDR3 length: 15 amino acids. The germline CDR1 and CDR2 sequences are SGHVS and FNYEAQ.

In DNA form, the CDR3 reads TGTGCCAGCGGCGACGGGTGGGAGACCCAGTACTTC. It is translated as CASGDGWETQYF. This chain links TRBV14 with TRBJ2-5, with D unresolved. The V end lost 8 bases, the J end lost 5 bases, and 12 bases lay between the germline ends. CDR1 is SGHDN and CDR2 is FVKESK in the germline V gene. The CDR3 runs 12 residues. Filled out from reference TRBV14 and TRBJ2-5, the complete variable domain reads EAGVTQFPSHSVIEKGQTVTLRCDPISGHDNLYWYRRVMGKEIKFLLHFVKESKQDESGMPNNRFLAERTGGTYSTLKVQPAELEDSGVYFCASGDGWETQYFGPGTRLLVL.

The chain combines TRBV19 with TRBJ2-7, with D possibly being TRBD2 (6 bases). Germline CDR1 LNHDA, CDR2 SQIVND (reference sequence). The CDR3 has 18 amino acids. Deletions cut 0 bases from V and 0 bases from J, with 18 bases between. The CDR3 DNA reads TGTGCCAGTAGTATAGATTCCCCTGGACTACACAACTCCTACGAGCAGTACTTC. Protein: CASSIDSPGLHNSYEQYF.

The chain joins TRBV29-1 to TRBJ1-4, with 8 bases aligning to TRBD1. Germline CDR1 is SQVTM and CDR2 is ANQGSEA. The ends lost 6 bases at V and 7 bases at J; junction bases unmatched: 7. The CDR3 consists of 13 residues. CDR3 protein: CSVRTGMTEKLFF. CDR3 sequence (DNA): TGCAGCGTGCGGACAGGGATGACTGAAAAACTGTTTTTT. The full variable domain, its missing parts supplied by reference TRBV29-1 and TRBJ1-4, is SAVISQKPSRDICQRGTSLTIQCQVDSQVTMMFWYRQQPGQSLTLIATANQGSEATYESGFVIDKFPISRPNLTFSTLTVSNMSPEDSSIYLCSVRTGMTEKLFFGSGTQLSVL.

In its sample, this clone was seen a few times. Written as DNA, the CDR3 is TGTGCCAGCAGCTTAAGAGCGGGAGGCACCGGGGAGCTGTTTTTT. Protein: CASSLRAGGTGELFF. This sequence joins TRBV5-4 and TRBJ2-2; 9 bases align to TRBD2. Germline CDR1 reads SGHNT; CDR2 reads YYREEE (reference sequence). Germline trimming cut 2 bases from V and 4 bases from J; bases unmatched to any gene: 3. The CDR3 covers 15 residues.

The V gene is TRBV5-1, the J gene TRBJ1-5; D is perhaps TRBD1 (5 bases). Germline CDR1 SGHRS, CDR2 YFSETQ. The CDR3 totals 15 residues. The V and J ends lost 0 bases and 8 bases respectively, with 15 bases between them. CDR3 coding DNA: TGCGCCAGCAGCTTGGGACAAGGGGAATGGGAGCCCCAGCATTTT. Residues: CASSLGQGEWEPQHF. Combining the CDR3 with reference TRBV5-1 and TRBJ1-5 gives the whole variable domain KAGVTQTPRYLIKTRGQQVTLSCSPISGHRSVSWYQQTPGQGLQFLFEYFSETQRNKGNFPGRFSGRQFSNSRSEMNVSTLELGDSALYLCASSLGQGEWEPQHFGDGTRLSIL.

The CDR3 DNA reads as TGTGCCAGCAGCGTAGTTGGGACAGGGACCTACAATGAGCAGTTCTTC. Its translation is CASSVVGTGTYNEQFF. This chain connects TRBV9 to TRBJ2-1; TRBD1 matches at 9 bases. Germline assignment: CDR1 SGDLS and CDR2 YYNGEE. V lost 0 bases to trimming and J lost 2 bases; unmatched junction nucleotides: 3. This CDR3 spans 16 amino acids.

V is TRBV6-1 and J is TRBJ1-1; 7 bases map to TRBD1. In germline, CDR1 is MNHNS, CDR2 SASEGT. The CDR3 totals 14 residues. V lost 1 base to trimming and J lost 1 base; unmatched junction nucleotides: 0. The CDR3 protein is CASSEGTGNTEAFF. In nucleotides, the CDR3 is TGTGCCAGCAGTGAAGGGACAGGGAACACTGAAGCTTTCTTT.

This chain uses TRBV6-1 with TRBJ2-2; TRBD1 is a possible D gene (6 bases). Germline V gives CDR1 MNHNS, CDR2 SASEGT. The V end lost 6 bases, the J end lost 1 base, and 6 bases lay between the germline ends. The CDR3 contains 13 residues. This chain's CDR3 is CASRQGNTGELFF. The CDR3 nucleotides read TGTGCCAGCAGACAGGGGAACACCGGGGAGCTGTTTTTT.

The CDR3 nucleotides read TGTGCCAGCAGCTTTGAAGTCGCGGGACAGGGTGACGGCACTGAAGCTTTCTTT. This encodes CASSFEVAGQGDGTEAFF. The gene calls are TRBV12-1 and TRBJ1-1; TRBD1 is taken as the D call from the table, unchecked against the DNA. TRBV12-1 corresponds to a pseudogene. CDR3 size: 18 residues.

This clone appeared a few times. This sequence joins TRBV6-1 and TRBJ2-7, with D maybe TRBD1 (5 bases). There are 13 residues in the CDR3. With 5 bases removed from V and 2 bases from J, the gap between germline ends came to 10 bases. Germline V CDR1 and CDR2: MNHNS, SASEGT. CDR3 DNA: TGTGCCAGCAGTCAACAGGTGACCTACGAGCAGTACTTC. It is translated as CASSQQVTYEQYF.

This chain joins TRBV27 and TRBJ2-7; the D gene is possibly TRBD2 (6 bases). The CDR3 has 15 residues. The V end lost 0 bases, the J end lost 6 bases, and 15 bases lay between the germline ends. The V gene's germline CDR1 is MNHEY and CDR2 SMNVEV (reference sequence). The CDR3 coding sequence is TGTGCCAGCAGTTTATCGCCCGCGGGGTCTGGCGAGCAGTACTTC. It codes for CASSLSPAGSGEQYF.

As to this clone: Germline is not matched at one junction end, which may reflect a read error. The V call is TRBV11-3, the J call TRBJ2-7, with TRBD1 as a possible D gene (6 bases). The CDR3 has 13 residues. CDR1 is SGHNT, CDR2 YENEEA, per germline. CDR3 bases: TGTGCCAGCAGCATGGACAGCTCCTTCGAGCAGTACTTC. This translates into CASSMDSSFEQYF.

The chain employs TRBV2 and TRBJ1-2, with D maybe TRBD1 (6 bases). Trimming pared 2 bases from V and 8 bases from J, leaving 15 bases between. This CDR3 contains 14 residues. CDR1 SNHLY and CDR2 FYNNEI come from the germline V gene. CDR3 sequence: CASSESIQGYGYTF. For the CDR3, the DNA is TGTGCCAGCAGTGAATCGATACAGGGATACGGCTACACCTTC.

The rearrangement links TRBV6-1 to TRBJ2-3, with 8 bases identical to TRBD1. J gave up 4 bases and V 6 bases, and 6 bases lay outside the gene matches. The CDR3 consists of 14 residues. CDR1 and CDR2 (germline): MNHNS, SASEGT. CDR3 in amino acids: CASSLQGAADTQYF. The CDR3 nucleotides are TGTGCCAGCAGCCTTCAGGGGGCGGCAGATACGCAGTATTTT.

The rearrangement links TRBV9 to TRBJ2-2; D is possibly TRBD2 (5 bases). Germline loops: CDR1 SGDLS, CDR2 YYNGEE. The V end was cut by 4 bases, the J end by 4 bases, with 17 bases between. There are 16 residues in the CDR3. CDR3 amino acids: CASSPVGSEGTGELFF. Written as DNA, the CDR3 is TGTGCCAGCAGCCCAGTAGGGTCTGAGGGCACCGGGGAGCTGTTTTTT.

This clone appeared many times. The rearrangement links TRBV15 to TRBJ1-1; D uncertain. V was pared by 0 bases and J by 3 bases, with 8 bases between. Germline-derived CDR1 and CDR2 are LNHNV and YYDKDF (reference sequence). The CDR3 spans 14 residues. CDR3 loop: CATSRDRGYTEAFF. CDR3 nucleotide sequence: TGTGCCACCAGCAGAGATCGGGGTTACACTGAAGCTTTCTTT.

This clone showed up just a few times. The rearrangement links TRBV2 to TRBJ1-2, with a possible D match to TRBD1 (5 bases). Germline CDR1 SNHLY, CDR2 FYNNEI. The CDR3 extends over 13 amino acids. Deletions cut 2 bases from V and 7 bases from J, with 11 bases between. The CDR3 DNA reads as TGTGCCAGCAGTGAAAGGGGAACCTCTGGCTACACCTTC. It translates to CASSERGTSGYTF.

V and J are TRBV11-2 and TRBJ1-2; weak D call: TRBD1 (6 bases). The CDR3 spans 12 residues. Trimming removed 8 bases from V and 6 bases from J, with 13 bases in between. CDR1 is SGHAT, CDR2 FQNNGV, per germline. Written as DNA, the CDR3 is TGTGCCAGCTCGTGGGGGGGCGATGGCTACACCTTC. Its translation is CASSWGGDGYTF. Using reference TRBV11-2 and TRBJ1-2 for the parts outside the CDR3, the full variable domain is EAGVAQSPRYKIIEKRQSVAFWCNPISGHATLYWYQQILGQGPKLLIQFQNNGVVDDSQLPKDRFSAERLKGVDSTLKIQPAKLEDSAVYLCASSWGGDGYTFGSGTRLTVV.

About this clone: Additional DNA sequences in this sample encode the identical CDR3. The gene calls are TRBV7-3 and TRBJ2-6, with 8 bases fitting TRBD1. The trim removed 2 bases at V and 4 bases at J, leaving 13 bases unmatched. CDR1 and CDR2 (germline): SGHTA, FQGTGA. The CDR3 spans 19 residues. The CDR3 loop is CASSLRGRQGARGANVLTF. Written as DNA, the CDR3 is TGTGCCAGCAGCTTACGAGGTCGGCAGGGGGCGCGGGGGGCCAACGTCCTGACTTTC. The whole variable domain, filled in from reference TRBV7-3 and TRBJ2-6, reads GAGVSQTPSNKVTEKGKYVELRCDPISGHTALYWYRQSLGQGPEFLIYFQGTGAADDSGLPNDRFFAVRPEGSVSTLKIQRTERGDSAVYLCASSLRGRQGARGANVLTFGAGSRLTVL.

This clone has just one count. Germline is not matched at one junction end, which may reflect a read error. The chain links TRBV19 to TRBJ1-2; TRBD1 matches at 10 bases. Germline loops: CDR1 LNHDA, CDR2 SQIVND (reference sequence). CDR3 size: 14 residues. The CDR3 loop reads CASSETGGSYGNTF. The DNA of the CDR3 is TGTGCCAGTAGCGAGACAGGGGGCAGCTATGGCAACACCTTC.

The chain joins TRBV29-1 to TRBJ2-5, with 12 bases matching TRBD2. The CDR3 covers 15 residues. With V trimmed by 5 bases and J by 4 bases, 8 bases remained unmatched. Germline CDR1 is SQVTM and CDR2 is ANQGSEA. CDR3 nucleotides: TGCAGCGTTTCCCCTAGCGGGAGGGCCAGAGAGACCCAGTACTTC. It translates to CSVSPSGRARETQYF.

The genes are TRBV29-1 and TRBJ1-2; TRBD1 might be the D (6 bases). CDR1 and CDR2 from the germline V gene are SQVTM and ANQGSEA. This CDR3 comprises 12 residues. Trimming removed 2 bases from V and 4 bases from J, with 8 bases in between. CDR3 nucleotides: TGCAGCGTTGAAATAGGGGGCTATGGCTACACCTTC. It specifies CSVEIGGYGYTF.